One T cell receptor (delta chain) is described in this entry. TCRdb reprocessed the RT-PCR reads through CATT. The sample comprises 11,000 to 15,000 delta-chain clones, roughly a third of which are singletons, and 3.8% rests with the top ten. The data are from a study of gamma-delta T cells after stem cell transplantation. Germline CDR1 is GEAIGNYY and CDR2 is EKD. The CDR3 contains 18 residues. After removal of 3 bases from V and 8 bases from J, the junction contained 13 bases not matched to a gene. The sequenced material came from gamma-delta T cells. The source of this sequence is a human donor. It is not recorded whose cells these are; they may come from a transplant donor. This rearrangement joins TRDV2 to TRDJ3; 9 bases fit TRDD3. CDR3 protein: CACDSLGDFSLYTRQMFF. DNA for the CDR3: TGTGCCTGTGACTCCCTGGGGGATTTCTCCTTGTACACCCGACAGATGTTTTTC.